The 23 T cell receptor beta chains presented below share a single source sample, sequenced in a study of T-cell memory formation after mild COVID-19. Each CDR3 protein is one row after TCRdb ran MiXCR on the 5' RACE reads. The data show 300,000 or so distinct CDR3 sequences, 15% to 20% seen once. The source material was PBMCs or a T cell subset sorted from them (not recorded which). The receptors were gathered from a man between 18 and 29 years old who had mild COVID-19 (a few samples of this study predate the infection). Cell type and time point are not known.

CDR3 protein: CASSYAFGSYNEQFF. The CDR3 nucleotides are TGTGCCAGCAGTTACGCCTTCGGCTCCTACAATGAGCAGTTCTTC. This chain joins TRBV6-2 or TRBV6-3 and TRBJ2-1; no clear D gene. The germline V and J ends were trimmed by 2 bases and 0 bases, with 8 bases remaining between them. CDR1 and CDR2 from the germline V gene are MNHEY and SVGEGT. The CDR3 has 15 residues.

This clonotype was detected ten times or more. The chain employs TRBV20-1 and TRBJ1-1, with 11 bases identical to TRBD1. With 3 bases clipped from V and 3 bases from J, the junction kept 3 bases outside the gene matches. CDR1 and CDR2 (germline): DFQATT, SNEGSKA (reference sequence). The CDR3 spans 14 residues. CDR3 in amino acids: CSARGTGGDTEAFF. CDR3 in DNA: TGCAGTGCTAGGGGGACAGGGGGGGACACTGAAGCTTTCTTT.

This clonotype has more than one count but fewer than ten. This sequence joins TRBV5-6 and TRBJ2-3, with D tentatively TRBD1 (6 bases). The CDR3 extends over 14 amino acids. Germline V gene sequence: CDR1 SGHDT, CDR2 YYEEEE. The V and J ends lost 1 base and 5 bases respectively, with 11 bases between them. CDR3 nucleotide sequence: TGTGCCAGCAGCTTGCAGGGGTTGGAAGATACGCAGTATTTT. Amino acid sequence: CASSLQGLEDTQYF.

This clonotype was detected a few times. V and J are TRBV18 and TRBJ2-7; the D is unclear. With 6 bases removed from V and 3 bases from J, the gap between germline ends came to 15 bases. Germline CDR1 is KGHSH and CDR2 is LQKENI. The CDR3 runs 14 residues. The CDR3: CASSKLTGFYEQYF. For the CDR3, the DNA is TGTGCCAGCTCGAAACTCACCGGCTTCTACGAGCAGTACTTC.

This sequence joins TRBV28 and TRBJ2-2; 9 nucleotides match TRBD1. J was trimmed by 8 bases and V by 5 bases; bases with no gene match: 15. CDR1 MDHEN and CDR2 SYDVKM come from the germline V gene. This CDR3 spans 17 amino acids. The chain's CDR3 is CASSRPSSGQGRGELFF. The CDR3 DNA reads as TGTGCCAGCAGTAGACCCTCTTCGGGACAGGGACGAGGGGAGCTGTTTTTT.

The chain combines TRBV10-3 with TRBJ2-3, with 9 bases aligning to TRBD2. V lost 6 bases, J lost 2 bases, and 6 bases stayed unmatched. This CDR3 has 15 amino acids. CDR1 is ENHRY and CDR2 is SYGVKD in the germline V gene. CDR3 residues: CAISTTSGSTDTQYF. The CDR3 bases are TGTGCCATCAGCACGACTAGCGGATCCACAGATACGCAGTATTTT.

This clonotype was recorded a few times. The chain recombines TRBV6-5 with TRBJ2-2; D ambiguous. Germline V lookup: CDR1 MNHEY, CDR2 SVGAGI. V gave up 0 bases and J gave up 7 bases, with 6 bases separating them. The CDR3 has 13 amino acids. This CDR3 reads CASSYSKFGELFF. CDR3 sequence (DNA): TGTGCCAGCAGTTACTCCAAGTTCGGGGAGCTGTTTTTT.

This clonotype was seen a few times. V gene TRBV10-2 combines with J gene TRBJ1-3; D gene ambiguous. V lost 7 bases, J lost 2 bases, and 18 bases lay in between. The CDR3 extends over 16 amino acids. Germline V gives CDR1 WSHSY, CDR2 SAAADI. The CDR3 region has the DNA TGCGCCAGCACTCCTGGGTCCCCGGGTCCTGGAAACACCATATATTTT. This encodes CASTPGSPGPGNTIYF.

The chain has TRBV2 and TRBJ2-2; either TRBD1 or TRBD2 may supply D (5 bases each). This CDR3 has 14 residues. CDR1 and CDR2 from the germline V gene are SNHLY and FYNNEI. Trimming took off 5 bases at V and 4 bases at J, with 11 bases between the two ends. The CDR3 sequence: CASSPEGSTGELFF. The CDR3 DNA follows: TGTGCCAGCAGTCCCGAGGGGAGCACCGGGGAGCTGTTTTTT. Using reference TRBV2 and TRBJ2-2 for the parts outside the CDR3, the full variable domain is EPEVTQTPSHQVTQMGQEVILRCVPISNHLYFYWYRQILGQKVEFLVSFYNNEISEKSEIFDDQFSVERPDGSNFTLKIRSTKLEDSAMYFCASSPEGSTGELFFGEGSRLTVL.

This clonotype was seen a handful of times. The J gene is TRBJ2-2, the V gene TRBV7-2; D is unresolved. Germline CDR1 reads SGHTA; CDR2 reads FQGNSA. V was cut by 7 bases and J by 3 bases, with 9 bases left in between. This CDR3 region has 13 residues. CDR3 sequence (DNA): TGTGCCAGCAACGGGTTTGACACCGGGGAGCTGTTTTTT. It codes for CASNGFDTGELFF.

The rearrangement links TRBV5-1 to TRBJ2-7; D is possibly TRBD2 (6 bases). This CDR3 contains 13 residues. Germline V CDR1 and CDR2: SGHRS, YFSETQ. V gave up 0 bases and J gave up 2 bases, with 6 bases separating them. The CDR3 sequence: CASSLERAYEQYF. CDR3 coding DNA: TGCGCCAGCAGCTTGGAGCGGGCCTACGAGCAGTACTTC.

This clonotype turned up a few times. The gene calls are TRBV7-2 and TRBJ2-5, with 11 bases that match TRBD2. Germline CDR1 is SGHTA and CDR2 is FQGNSA. V lost 0 bases, J lost 1 base, and 7 bases stayed unmatched. This CDR3 has 18 residues. The CDR3 region has the DNA TGTGCCAGCAGCTTAGCGGTCGGTAGCGGGGGGGCCCAAGAGACCCAGTACTTC. This translates into CASSLAVGSGGAQETQYF.

This clonotype was observed a handful of times. The J gene is TRBJ1-3, the V gene TRBV7-2; D possibly corresponds to TRBD1 (5 bases). Trimming removed 6 bases at V and 2 bases at J, with 11 bases between. This CDR3 spans 14 amino acids. Germline V gene data show CDR1 as SGHTA and CDR2 as FQGNSA. CDR3 region: CASRPGRTGNTIYF. For the CDR3, the DNA is TGTGCCAGCAGGCCGGGACGGACTGGAAACACCATATATTTT.

This clonotype occurred many times. The genes are TRBV9 and TRBJ2-1; 9 bases map to TRBD2. Per the germline V gene, CDR1 is SGDLS and CDR2 is YYNGEE. CDR3 length equals 15 residues. V trimming: 4 bases; J trimming: 2 bases; junction bases outside the gene matches: 4. The CDR3 here is CASSLSGGPYNEQFF. The DNA for the CDR3 is TGTGCCAGCAGCCTTAGCGGGGGTCCCTACAATGAGCAGTTCTTC.

The rearrangement uses TRBV24-1 and TRBJ2-1; the D is unclear. With 1 base removed from V and 10 bases from J, the gap between germline ends came to 7 bases. Germline V gene data show CDR1 as KGHDR and CDR2 as SFDVKD. The CDR3 spans 12 residues. CDR3: CATSDFHGEQFF. The CDR3 nucleotides are TGTGCCACCAGTGATTTCCACGGGGAGCAGTTCTTC.

The J gene is TRBJ2-3, the V gene TRBV12-3 or TRBV12-4, with 11 bases identical to TRBD1. J gave up 5 bases and V 7 bases, and 5 bases lay outside the gene matches. CDR3 length equals 14 residues. The CDR3 DNA follows: TGTGCCAGCAACCCGGGACAGGGGGGAGATACGCAGTATTTT. This sequence encodes CASNPGQGGDTQYF.

A few counts support this clonotype. The V call is TRBV5-1, the J call TRBJ2-3; D perhaps matches TRBD2 (6 bases). The V end lost 1 base, the J end lost 3 bases, and 12 bases lay between the germline ends. CDR3 length: 15 residues. The germline V gene encodes CDR1 SGHRS and CDR2 YFSETQ. As DNA, the CDR3 is TGCGCCAGCAGCTTGAGCGGGCTCAGGACAGATACGCAGTATTTT. Translation: CASSLSGLRTDTQYF.

V usage is TRBV20-1 and J usage is TRBJ1-2; possibly TRBD1 for D (5 bases). Germline V CDR1 and CDR2: DFQATT, SNEGSKA (reference sequence). V was cut by 6 bases and J by 2 bases, with 13 bases left in between. This CDR3 is built from 13 residues. CDR3 sequence: CSASPPGNYGYTF. DNA for the CDR3: TGCAGTGCCTCTCCCCCAGGGAACTATGGCTACACCTTC.

The chain combines TRBV2 with TRBJ1-6; D gene uncertain. With 3 bases removed from V and 5 bases from J, the gap between germline ends came to 20 bases. In germline, CDR1 is SNHLY, CDR2 FYNNEI. The CDR3 loop spans 18 amino acids. The CDR3 reads CASSERDPRRLDNSPLHF. CDR3 bases: TGTGCCAGCAGTGAGCGTGACCCAAGAAGGCTAGATAATTCACCCCTCCACTTT.

This clonotype appeared many times. The V call is TRBV5-1, the J call TRBJ2-5; TRBD2 matches 13 bases. Germline CDR1 reads SGHRS; CDR2 reads YFSETQ. This CDR3 contains 16 residues. The J segment lost 1 base and the V segment lost 4 bases, leaving 4 bases of the junction unmatched. The CDR3 spells CASSPGTSGAQETQYF. In DNA form, the CDR3 reads TGCGCCAGCAGCCCCGGGACTAGCGGGGCCCAAGAGACCCAGTACTTC.

In its sample, this clonotype was seen a few times. The chain combines TRBV20-1 with TRBJ1-2, with a possible D match to TRBD1 (5 bases). Trimming shortened V by 6 bases and J by 0 bases, and 11 bases separated the two germline ends. Germline CDR1 DFQATT, CDR2 SNEGSKA (reference sequence). The CDR3 is 13 amino acids. The CDR3 DNA reads as TGCAGTGCCAGGGTGGTAACTAACTATGGCTACACCTTC. As protein: CSARVVTNYGYTF.

This clonotype has a handful of counts. This chain uses TRBV5-1 with TRBJ2-5; D possibly matches TRBD1 or TRBD2 (5 bases each). Trimming removed 2 bases from V and 5 bases from J, with 10 bases in between. The CDR3 covers 13 residues. Germline-derived CDR1 and CDR2 are SGHRS and YFSETQ. The CDR3 DNA sequence: TGCGCCAGCAGCTTCGCAGGGAGTGAGACCCAGTACTTC. This gives the protein CASSFAGSETQYF.

There are a few counts of this clonotype. J is TRBJ2-7 and V is TRBV7-6, with 11 bases identical to TRBD1. This CDR3 is built from 18 residues. CDR1 is SGHVS, CDR2 FNYEAQ, per germline. V shed 5 bases and J 0 bases; nucleotides not matched to a gene: 12. CDR3 protein: CASSRGQGGFLSSYEQYF. The CDR3 DNA is TGTGCCAGCAGCCGGGGACAGGGGGGCTTCCTTAGCTCCTACGAGCAGTACTTC.